This T cell receptor beta chain was observed in a study of blood T cell repertoires in COVID-19. Overall study context: COVID-19 samples collected from the United States, Italy and Spain covered acute and convalescent phases. The analysed material was cDNA or gDNA that came from T cells, B-cell-depleted T cells, or PBMCs.

Original processing methods: The assay estimated nucleated cells by amplifying reference gene primers. Sequenced by immunoSEQ multiplex PCR; TCRdb stores in-frame clones only, minus some. V and J calls and clone size are as listed in that table; D and trimming were resolved from the DNA. The sample shows 80,000 or so clones, 82% of them seen only once. Sequencing was done on a sample of peripheral blood. This receptor was identified in a man in his sixties with acute or convalescent COVID-19.

The CDR3, as DNA: TGTGCCAGCACCACGACAGGGGTCGAGCAGTACTTC. Its translation is CASTTTGVEQYF. The rearrangement links TRBV5-8 to TRBJ2-7; 8 positions match TRBD1. Trimming cost V 6 bases and J 6 bases; bases outside gene matches: 5. The CDR3 totals 12 residues. From germline, CDR1 is SGHTS and CDR2 YDEGEE.